Listed here are 25 T cell receptor beta chains from one sample, sequenced in a study of blood T cells in healthy people across ages. Primed by a sample-barcoded 5' primer and a J-beta primer mix, a second PCR proceeded for about 7 to 12 cycles. MiXCR was run by TCRdb on the 5' RACE reads, yielding one entry per CDR3 protein. The data show some 1,000,000 distinct CDR3 sequences, 25% seen once. This sample also belongs to another study, concerning T cells of mothers and their children.

Sequencing was done on a sample of blood. Receptors were obtained from a girl aged 2 to 9 in good health.

The rearrangement uses TRBV9 and TRBJ1-2; D might be TRBD1 (5 bases). Deletions cut 4 bases from V and 3 bases from J, with 22 bases between. The germline V gene encodes CDR1 SGDLS and CDR2 YYNGEE. The CDR3 contains 17 residues. The CDR3 bases are TGTGCCAGCAGCCCACGAGGTCCCCAGGGAGAACACTATGGCTACACCTTC. Its translation is CASSPRGPQGEHYGYTF. The full variable domain, completed using reference TRBV9 and TRBJ1-2, is DSGVTQTPKHLITATGQRVTLRCSPRSGDLSVYWYQQSLDQGLQFLIQYYNGEERAKGNILERFSAQQFPDLHSELNLSSLELGDSALYFCASSPRGPQGEHYGYTFGSGTRLTVV.

The rearrangement links TRBV4-1 to TRBJ2-5; possibly TRBD1 or TRBD2 for D (5 bases each). This CDR3 region has 15 residues. V shed 0 bases and J shed 4 bases, with 12 bases lying between them. CDR1 and CDR2 (germline): MGHRA, YSYEKL. The CDR3 sequence: CASSQEGDPGETQYF. CDR3 DNA: TGCGCCAGCAGCCAAGAAGGGGACCCTGGAGAGACCCAGTACTTC.

This clonotype has only a few counts. The chain is built from TRBV3-1 and TRBJ2-4; weak D call: TRBD2 (5 bases). Trimming shortened V by 4 bases and J by 0 bases, and 22 bases separated the two germline ends. Looked up from germline, CDR1 is LGHDT and CDR2 is YNNKEL (reference sequence). This CDR3 comprises 19 residues. The CDR3 reads CASSPEPSFDGLAKNIQYF. CDR3 sequence (DNA): TGTGCCAGCAGCCCAGAACCCTCTTTCGACGGACTAGCCAAAAACATTCAGTACTTC.

This clonotype was detected ten times or more. This chain joins TRBV29-1 and TRBJ2-7; either TRBD1 or TRBD2 may supply D (5 bases each). This CDR3 comprises 11 residues. The V gene's germline CDR1 is SQVTM and CDR2 ANQGSEA. V was clipped by 6 bases and J by 4 bases, with 10 bases between them. The CDR3 loop is CSVGDGYEQYF. The DNA for the CDR3 is TGCAGCGTGGGGGACGGATACGAGCAGTACTTC.

This clonotype was picked up a small number of times. The chain is built from TRBV4-2 and TRBJ2-1; D gene unclear. The CDR3 has 13 amino acids. Germline V gene sequence: CDR1 LGHNA, CDR2 YNFKEQ. Between the trimmed V and J ends, which lost 1 base and 7 bases, there was a span of 8 bases. In nucleotides, the CDR3 is TGTGCCAGCAGCCAAGGTGTCGGGAATGAGCAGTTCTTC. This sequence encodes CASSQGVGNEQFF.

This clonotype was recorded once. This sequence joins TRBV7-6 and TRBJ2-7, with D perhaps TRBD2 (6 bases). This CDR3 spans 15 amino acids. V was trimmed by 3 bases and J by 3 bases, leaving 15 bases between them. Per the germline V gene, CDR1 is SGHVS and CDR2 is FNYEAQ. The CDR3 DNA reads as TGTGCCAGCAGCTTTGCTCGCTCGGGACTCTACGAGCAGTACTTC. Translating gives CASSFARSGLYEQYF.

V usage is TRBV6-5 and J usage is TRBJ2-5; 10 nucleotides align to TRBD1. After removal of 0 bases from V and 0 bases from J, the junction contained 10 bases not matched to a gene. Germline V gene sequence: CDR1 MNHEY, CDR2 SVGAGI. This CDR3 contains 19 residues. CDR3 nucleotide sequence: TGTGCCAGCAGTTACTCAGCCGGGACAGGGGACCTGTACCAAGAGACCCAGTACTTC. Encoded protein: CASSYSAGTGDLYQETQYF.

The V gene is TRBV12-3 or TRBV12-4, the J gene TRBJ1-1; D is unresolved. The ends were cut back, 6 bases at V and 11 bases at J, with 10 bases in the middle. The CDR3 contains 10 residues. CDR3 sequence: CASSSEMAFF. CDR3 DNA sequence: TGTGCCAGCAGCTCCGAGATGGCTTTCTTT.

V usage is TRBV4-3 and J usage is TRBJ2-1, with D uncertain. The CDR3 is 15 residues long. Germline V gene sequence: CDR1 LGHNA, CDR2 YSLEER. V lost 0 bases and J lost 0, with 6 bases in between. The CDR3 DNA sequence: TGCGCCAGCAGCCAAGATATTCCCTCCTACAATGAGCAGTTCTTC. Protein sequence: CASSQDIPSYNEQFF.

This chain joins TRBV7-3 and TRBJ1-1; possibly TRBD1 for D (5 bases). This CDR3 has 15 residues. Between the trimmed V and J ends, which lost 5 bases and 0 bases, there was a span of 13 bases. CDR1 and CDR2 from the germline V gene are SGHTA and FQGTGA. Here the CDR3 reads CASSRDGVVNTEAFF. For the CDR3, the DNA is TGTGCCAGCAGCCGGGACGGGGTGGTGAACACTGAAGCTTTCTTT.

This sequence joins TRBV5-1 and TRBJ2-5; maybe TRBD2 (5 bases). The germline V and J ends were trimmed by 0 bases and 0 bases, with 15 bases remaining between them. CDR1 and CDR2 from the germline V gene are SGHRS and YFSETQ. CDR3 length: 17 residues. The CDR3 DNA follows: TGCGCCAGCAGCTTGGGTTTGGAGGAACCGTACCAAGAGACCCAGTACTTC. It translates to CASSLGLEEPYQETQYF.

This chain joins TRBV20-1 and TRBJ2-3; 9 nucleotides align to TRBD1. The CDR3 consists of 14 residues. Looked up from germline, CDR1 is DFQATT and CDR2 is SNEGSKA (reference sequence). The V segment lost 3 bases and the J segment 6 bases; nucleotides outside the gene matches: 7. The CDR3 protein is CSARGQGVGDTQYF. CDR3 DNA: TGCAGTGCTAGGGGACAGGGAGTGGGCGATACGCAGTATTTT.

The CDR3 loop reads CATSGANQPQHF. For the CDR3, the DNA is TGTGCCACCTCAGGGGCCAATCAGCCCCAGCATTTT. The J gene is TRBJ1-5, the V gene TRBV19, with a tentative D call TRBD1 (6 bases). Trimming cost V 10 bases and J 3 bases, with 10 bases left between them. This CDR3 is built from 12 residues. Germline CDR1 is LNHDA and CDR2 is SQIVND (reference sequence).

CDR3 in DNA: TGTGCCAGCAGCCAAGAAAGAGCCGCACTAGCGGTCTACGAGCAGTACTTC. Protein sequence: CASSQERAALAVYEQYF. The chain uses TRBV4-2 and TRBJ2-7, with 8 bases lining up with TRBD2. With 0 bases clipped from V and 3 bases from J, the junction kept 10 bases outside the gene matches. The CDR3 consists of 17 residues. From germline, CDR1 is LGHNA and CDR2 YNFKEQ.

In this sample, this clonotype turned up a few times. V and J are TRBV3-1 and TRBJ1-3, with TRBD1 matching 8 bases. Germline CDR1 and CDR2: LGHDT and YNNKEL (reference sequence). The CDR3 runs 15 residues. The V and J ends lost 1 base and 4 bases, in that order; junction bases with no gene match: 3. CDR3 amino acids: CASSQGTGLGNTIYF. The CDR3 DNA reads TGTGCCAGCAGCCAAGGGACAGGGTTAGGAAACACCATATATTTT.

CDR3 sequence (DNA): TGCAGTGCTAGAGATGGGGCGTTCTATGGCTACACCTTC. Translating gives CSARDGAFYGYTF. This sequence joins TRBV20-1 and TRBJ1-2; the D gene is possibly TRBD1 (5 bases). Germline lookup yields CDR1 DFQATT and CDR2 SNEGSKA (reference sequence). V was cut by 0 bases and J by 4 bases, with 9 bases left in between. The CDR3 runs to 13 residues.

About this clonotype: This may be a read error, as it is one base from a much larger clone. The chain links TRBV7-2 to TRBJ1-1, with D hard to call. CDR3 size: 13 residues. Looked up from germline, CDR1 is SGHTA and CDR2 is FQGNSA. The CDR3 region has the DNA TGTGCCAACAGCTTAAACACGGACACTGAAGCTTTCTTT. It yields the protein CANSLNTDTEAFF.

CDR3 DNA: TGCAGTGCTAGTTCCTTATCGACAAGCTCCTACAATGAGCAGTTCTTC. This sequence encodes CSASSLSTSSYNEQFF. The chain couples TRBV20-1 to TRBJ2-1; D not certain. V was shortened by 3 bases and J by 0 bases, with 15 bases between the two germline ends. Germline V gene lookup returns CDR1 DFQATT and CDR2 SNEGSKA (reference sequence). The CDR3 is 16 residues long.

This clonotype has more than one count but fewer than ten. The rearrangement joins TRBV12-3 or TRBV12-4 to TRBJ2-1; possibly TRBD2 for D (7 bases). The ends were cut back, 6 bases at V and 10 bases at J, with 19 bases in the middle. CDR3 length: 14 amino acids. CDR3 sequence (DNA): TGTGCCAGCAGGGAAGGGGGGGTGCCCCAAGAGCAGTTCTTC. This encodes CASREGGVPQEQFF.

This clonotype was counted only a few times. The rearrangement uses TRBV29-1 and TRBJ2-5, with 8 bases matching TRBD1. The germline gives CDR1 SQVTM, CDR2 ANQGSEA. The ends lost 4 bases at V and 2 bases at J; junction bases unmatched: 3. This CDR3 comprises 13 residues. The CDR3 region has the DNA TGCAGCGTTGTGACAGGGGTTCAAGAGACCCAGTACTTC. Translated: CSVVTGVQETQYF.

The chain couples TRBV6-1 to TRBJ2-3; 9 bases agree with TRBD1. V dropped 11 bases and J dropped 3; count of bases not matched to a gene: 9. The length of the CDR3 is 14 residues. In germline, CDR1 is MNHNS, CDR2 SASEGT. The CDR3 bases are TGTGCCGGATCAGACAGGGGGTTGACAGATACGCAGTATTTT. It is translated as CAGSDRGLTDTQYF.

This chain links TRBV7-8 with TRBJ2-1; the match to TRBD2 covers 9 bases. Germline CDR1 SGHVS, CDR2 FQNEAQ. This CDR3 has 18 residues. V was clipped by 0 bases and J by 0 bases; unmatched bases: 6. The CDR3 region has the DNA TGTGCCAGCAGCTTAGCGGCTAGCGGGGTGAGCTCCTACAATGAGCAGTTCTTC. It specifies CASSLAASGVSSYNEQFF.

This clonotype came up a few times. This rearrangement joins TRBV3-1 to TRBJ2-1; 7 positions agree with TRBD2. TRBJ2-7 explains the end of the DNA better; the J call may be wrong. The CDR3 covers 14 residues. Germline CDR1 reads LGHDT; CDR2 reads YNNKEL (reference sequence). The CDR3 nucleotides are TGTGCCAGCAGCCAAGAAGCGGGACTCTACGAGCAGTACTTC. This codes for CASSQEAGLYEQYF.

This chain uses TRBV7-2 with TRBJ2-3; D unclear. The CDR3 length is 16 residues. The germline V gene has CDR1 SGHTA and CDR2 FQGNSA. Trimming shortened V by 1 base and J by 4 bases, and 15 bases separated the two germline ends. The DNA for the CDR3 is TGTGCCAGCAGCTTAGGCCAGGCGGTGCTCCCAGATACGCAGTATTTT. It translates to CASSLGQAVLPDTQYF.

The gene calls are TRBV7-9 and TRBJ1-3, with TRBD1 matching over 8 bases. The junction had 12 bases not matched to a gene; V was cut back by 5 bases and J by 6 bases. Per germline, CDR1 SEHNR and CDR2 FQNEAQ (reference sequence). CDR3 length equals 16 residues. The CDR3 loop reads CASSPTGTGSLNTIYF. The CDR3, as DNA: TGTGCCAGCAGCCCGACCGGGACAGGCTCTTTAAACACCATATATTTT.